This T cell receptor beta chain derives from a study of cytomegalovirus exposure and HLA in healthy donors. PCR primers comprised 60 Vbeta and 13 Jbeta primers. Generated by immunoSEQ multiplex PCR, the TCRdb table keeps only in-frame clones and is missing some. The sample has 90,000 to 150,000 clones; 65% to 80% are singletons. Germline CDR1 reads MGHRA; CDR2 reads YSYEKL. CDR3 size: 14 residues. Trimming removed 4 bases from V and 3 bases from J; junction bases left unmatched: 6. Each of the donors was a healthy bone marrow donor. The chain couples TRBV4-1 to TRBJ2-7; 7 bases fit TRBD2. The clonotype was recovered from a human donor in good health. The specimen was PBMCs. The CDR3 loop reads CASSRGGDLYEQYF. CDR3 in DNA: TGCGCCAGCAGCCGCGGGGGAGACCTCTACGAGCAGTACTTC.